The present T cell receptor beta chain was sequenced within a study of cytomegalovirus exposure and HLA in healthy donors. Study observations and caveats: There were a few CMV-associated chains whose specificity for CMV antigens was confirmed in vitro. Association with HLA alleles at 0.05 false discovery rate was found for 16,951 TCR beta sequences in a later analysis. Analysis was carried out at a later point, and it linked a missense DCLRE1C variant to TCR beta V- and J-gene trimming.

PCR employed 60 Vbeta and 13 Jbeta primers. Profiled with immunoSEQ multiplex PCR; TCRdb holds only in-frame clones, not every one. In total, the table holds 130,000 or so clones. V was clipped by 0 bases and J by 2 bases, with 9 bases between them. Germline values: CDR1 SGDLS, CDR2 YYNGEE. There are 14 residues in the CDR3. Of note for this clone: Its antigen remains unknown.

The chain uses TRBV9 and TRBJ2-7; possible D gene TRBD1, 5 bases. Sequencing used PBMCs. This sequence originates from a woman aged 60-75 years in good health and CMV-seronegative. CDR3: CASSVARQTYEQYF. CDR3 sequence (DNA): TGTGCCAGCAGCGTAGCGAGACAGACCTACGAGCAGTACTTC.